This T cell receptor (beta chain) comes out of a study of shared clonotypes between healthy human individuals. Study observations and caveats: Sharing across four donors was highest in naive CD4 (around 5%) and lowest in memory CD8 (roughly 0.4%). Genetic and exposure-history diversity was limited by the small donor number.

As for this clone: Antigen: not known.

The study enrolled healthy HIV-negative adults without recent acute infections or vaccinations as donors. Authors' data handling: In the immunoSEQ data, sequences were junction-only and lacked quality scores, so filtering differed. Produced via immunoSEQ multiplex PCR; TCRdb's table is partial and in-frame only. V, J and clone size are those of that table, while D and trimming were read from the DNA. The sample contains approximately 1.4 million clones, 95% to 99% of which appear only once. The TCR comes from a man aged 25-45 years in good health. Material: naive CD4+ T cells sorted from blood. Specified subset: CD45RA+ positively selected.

The CDR3 is CASSATSGPYNEQFF. The DNA for the CDR3 is TGCGCCAGCAGTGCGACTAGCGGGCCGTACAATGAGCAGTTCTTC. The chain uses TRBV10-2 and TRBJ2-1; 10 bases fit TRBD2. V shed 4 bases and J 4 bases; nucleotides not matched to a gene: 4. The CDR3 has 15 amino acids. Germline V gene data show CDR1 as WSHSY and CDR2 as SAAADI.